One T cell receptor (beta chain) is described in this entry. Its antigen is unidentified. The sample originates from a study of OX40 agonist ivuxolimab in advanced cancers. TCRdb's copy holds only in-frame clones and misses some; the assay was immunoSEQ multiplex PCR. Among about 45,000 clones, around 93% were seen once, and the ten largest hold about 15%. Study-level findings and limits: Clonal expansion by week 6 occurred in CD4+ and CD8+ blood T cells (at 0.1 to 3.0 mg/kg).

Sequenced material: CD4+ or CD8+ T cells sorted from blood, taken in a trial of the OX40 agonist ivuxolimab. The receptor comes from an adult with an advanced solid tumor such as melanoma, head and neck, liver or kidney cancer.

As DNA, the CDR3 is TGTGCCAGCAGTGTGGAGGGGGCGCGGGCCCAGCCCCAGCATTTT. This codes for CASSVEGARAQPQHF. The chain recombines TRBV28 with TRBJ1-5, with 7 bases fitting TRBD1. The germline gives CDR1 MDHEN, CDR2 SYDVKM. Trimming cost V 5 bases and J 7 bases; bases outside gene matches: 11. The CDR3 sequence is 15 residues long.